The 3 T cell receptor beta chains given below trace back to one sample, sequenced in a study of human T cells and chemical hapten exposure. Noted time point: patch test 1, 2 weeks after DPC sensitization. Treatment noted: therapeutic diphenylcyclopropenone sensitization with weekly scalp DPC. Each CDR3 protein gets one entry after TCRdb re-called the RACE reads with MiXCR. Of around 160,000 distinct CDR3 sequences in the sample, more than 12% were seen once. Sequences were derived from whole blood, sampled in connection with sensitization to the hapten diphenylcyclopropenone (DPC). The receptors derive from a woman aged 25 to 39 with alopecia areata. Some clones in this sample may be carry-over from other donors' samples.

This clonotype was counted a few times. The DNA of the CDR3 is TGTGCCAGCAGCTTCGGGTCCGGCGCAGATACGCAGTATTTT. It translates to CASSFGSGADTQYF. The rearrangement uses TRBV7-9 and TRBJ2-3, with unresolved D. V was cut by 3 bases and J by 4 bases, with 11 bases left in between. The CDR3 runs to 14 residues. Germline values: CDR1 SEHNR, CDR2 FQNEAQ (reference sequence).

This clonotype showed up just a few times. CDR3 loop: CASSLPGPTTYEQYF. CDR3 in DNA: TGTGCCAGCAGCCTTCCGGGACCTACTACCTACGAGCAGTACTTC. The chain carries TRBV28 and TRBJ2-7; D may be TRBD1 or TRBD2 (5 bases each). The germline CDR1 and CDR2 sequences are MDHEN and SYDVKM. V gave up 6 bases and J gave up 2 bases, with 17 bases separating them. The CDR3 is 15 amino acids.

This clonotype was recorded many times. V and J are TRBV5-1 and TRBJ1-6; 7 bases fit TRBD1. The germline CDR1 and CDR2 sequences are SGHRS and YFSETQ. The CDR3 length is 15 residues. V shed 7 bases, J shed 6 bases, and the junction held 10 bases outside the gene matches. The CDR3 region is CASSYEGTVNSPLHF. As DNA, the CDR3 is TGCGCCAGCTCCTATGAGGGGACAGTTAATTCACCCCTCCACTTT.